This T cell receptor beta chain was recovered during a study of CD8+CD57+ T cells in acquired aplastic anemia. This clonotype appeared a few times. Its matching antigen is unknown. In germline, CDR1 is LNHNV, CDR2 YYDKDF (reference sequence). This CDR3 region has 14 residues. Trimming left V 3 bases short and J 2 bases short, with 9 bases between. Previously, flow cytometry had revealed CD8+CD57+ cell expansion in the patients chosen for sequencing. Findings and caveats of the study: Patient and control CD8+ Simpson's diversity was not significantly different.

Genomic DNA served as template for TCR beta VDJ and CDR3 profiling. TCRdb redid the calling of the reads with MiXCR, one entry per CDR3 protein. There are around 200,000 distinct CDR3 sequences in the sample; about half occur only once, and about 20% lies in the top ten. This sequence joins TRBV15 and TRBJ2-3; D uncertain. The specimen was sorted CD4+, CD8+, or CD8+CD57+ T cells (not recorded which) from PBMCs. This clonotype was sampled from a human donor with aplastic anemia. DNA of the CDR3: TGTGCCACCAGCAGCCGCCCCCACACAGATACGCAGTATTTT. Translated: CATSSRPHTDTQYF. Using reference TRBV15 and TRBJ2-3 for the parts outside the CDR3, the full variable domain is DAMVIQNPRYQVTQFGKPVTLSCSQTLNHNVMYWYQQKSSQAPKLLFHYYDKDFNNEADTPDNFQSRRPNTSFCFLDIRSPGLGDTAMYLCATSSRPHTDTQYFGPGTRLTVL.